This T cell receptor beta chain comes out of a study of blood T cell repertoires in COVID-19 (dated by TCRdb to about 2020). Study-wide context: Samples from collaborators originated in the United States, Italy and Spain and spanned both the acute and convalescent phases of COVID-19. The material from the prospective study consisted of cDNA or gDNA derived from T cells, B-cell-depleted T cells, or PBMCs. The dataset comprised deeply sampled blood TCRbeta repertoires from subjects exposed to, actively infected with, or recovered from COVID-19. The repertoires were released in a freely available public database meant as a resource for research on the immune response to SARS-CoV-2. The samples were drawn from the first 160 participants of the ongoing ImmuneRACE study and from roughly 1,300 subjects provided by 6 global collaborators. The sample metadata nearly always contained a de-identified subject ID, COVID-19 status, age in years and sex. Where available, HLA class I and class II types were obtained from metadata supplied by the sample provider rather than from assay-based typing.

For this clone: The antigen this receptor binds is unknown. No base quality information exists; no much larger clone differs at one position.

Whole blood was collected in K2EDTA tubes by collaborating institutions according to the institutions' own protocols. For TCRbeta analysis, collaborator samples were shipped as frozen whole blood, as isolated PBMCs, or as DNA extracted from either sample type. TCRbeta CDR3 regions were amplified from genomic DNA by means of the immunoSEQ Assay, a bias-controlled multiplex PCR. The authors processed their data as follows. The number of nucleated cells in each sample was estimated by amplification of reference gene primers within the assay. Sequence reads were collapsed and filtered to measure the absolute abundance of every unique TCRbeta CDR3 rearrangement. Productive Simpson clonality was computed per sample as the square root of Simpson's diversity index over productive rearrangements. Entries here come from immuneACCESS through TCRdb and include only in-frame sequences with V and J called. Some clones fail to appear in such tables; in the studies checked, an unresolved V gene covers under half of the shortfall, and the cause of the remainder is unknown. That table furnishes V, J and clone size, whereas the DNA furnished D and trimming. The sample records some 78,000 clones, around 90% of which are singletons. The top ten hold 0.95% to 1.3% of the sample.

The CDR3 goes from the cysteine to the phenylalanine over 14 residues. The sequence is cut down to CDR3 DNA, 42 bases in frame from base 1. V loses 5 bases at its end and J loses 7 bases; junction bases beyond the gene matches: 8. CDR1 and CDR2 are drawn from the germline V gene (reference sequence): SEHNR, FQNEAQ. On the study overall, not on this receptor specifically: How much clinical and demographic metadata was included differed by source and by participant, and the metadata was provided uncurated.

Sequencing was carried out using peripheral blood. The source of this sequence is a woman in her 50s in a cohort sampled during active COVID-19. Here the chain combines TRBV7-9 and TRBJ1-1, with TRBD1 identical over 9 junction bases. The bases are TGTGCCAGCAGCCCTAACAGGGGGCGCGGTGAAGCTTTCTTT. It translates as CASSPNRGRGEAFF.